The 19 T cell receptor beta chains presented below share a single source sample, sequenced in a study of T cells after yellow fever vaccination. TCRdb ran MiXCR on the 5' RACE reads and lists one entry per CDR3 protein. The table lists 550,000 to 750,000 distinct CDR3 sequences, about 13% of them singletons. The material sequenced was PBMCs, taken on the day of the yellow fever booster vaccination. These receptors originate from a man aged 30-40 years who received the YFV17D yellow fever vaccine.

This rearrangement joins TRBV28 to TRBJ2-3; the D gene is possibly TRBD1 (6 bases). This CDR3 contains 13 residues. The V and J ends lost 7 bases and 8 bases respectively, with 16 bases between them. Germline loops: CDR1 MDHEN, CDR2 SYDVKM. CDR3 in DNA: TGTGCCAGCACCCCACAGGGTGAGACTACGCAGTATTTT. As protein: CASTPQGETTQYF.

The chain joins TRBV28 to TRBJ2-5, with D unclear. Trimming left V 4 bases short and J 3 bases short, with 18 bases between. The V gene's germline CDR1 is MDHEN and CDR2 SYDVKM. The CDR3 totals 16 residues. The CDR3, as DNA: TGTGCCAGCAGTTATTGGATGCGGTCTGGAAAAGAGACCCAGTACTTC. Its protein is CASSYWMRSGKETQYF.

This clonotype appeared a few times. The chain has TRBV20-1 and TRBJ2-7; weak D call: TRBD2 (6 bases). V lost 3 bases to trimming and J lost 3 bases, with 24 bases between them. The germline CDR1 and CDR2 sequences are DFQATT and SNEGSKA (reference sequence). The CDR3 extends over 17 amino acids. The CDR3 is CSASRLVHEHSNYEQYF. CDR3 DNA sequence: TGCAGTGCTAGCAGACTAGTACACGAACACTCAAACTACGAGCAGTACTTC.

This clonotype was picked up a small number of times. The chain joins TRBV12-3 or TRBV12-4 to TRBJ1-4, with 7 bases identical to TRBD1. The V and J ends lost 1 base and 8 bases, in that order; junction bases with no gene match: 4. The CDR3 covers 14 residues. CDR3 in amino acids: CASSLEGAWEKLFF. DNA of the CDR3: TGTGCCAGCAGTTTAGAGGGGGCGTGGGAAAAACTGTTTTTT.

Only a few counts were recorded for this clonotype. This chain connects TRBV20-1 to TRBJ2-5, with 8 bases fitting TRBD2. The CDR3 spans 14 residues. Germline V CDR1 and CDR2: DFQATT, SNEGSKA (reference sequence). The ends lost 5 bases at V and 6 bases at J; junction bases unmatched: 11. The CDR3 nucleotides read TGCAGTGCTCCCTGGCGGGAGGCTGGAAAGACCCAGTACTTC. It yields the protein CSAPWREAGKTQYF.

This clonotype was seen a handful of times. V gene TRBV18 combines with J gene TRBJ2-1; 13 bases align to TRBD2. Germline assignment: CDR1 KGHSH and CDR2 LQKENI. The J segment lost 5 bases and the V segment lost 6 bases, leaving 4 bases of the junction unmatched. CDR3 length: 15 residues. Written as DNA, the CDR3 is TGTGCCAGCTCGGACGGGACTAGCGGGAACAATGAGCAGTTCTTC. Amino acid sequence: CASSDGTSGNNEQFF.

The V gene is TRBV19, the J gene TRBJ1-1; a possible D gene is TRBD1 (5 bases). Germline V CDR1 and CDR2: LNHDA, SQIVND (reference sequence). This CDR3 has 14 amino acids. Trimming pared 6 bases from V and 1 base from J, leaving 12 bases between. The CDR3 coding sequence is TGTGCCAGTAGCGGTCTCCAGGGGAACACTGAAGCTTTCTTT. This codes for CASSGLQGNTEAFF.

The chain has TRBV20-1 and TRBJ2-7; 9 bases line up with TRBD2. The CDR3 extends over 16 amino acids. The trim removed 0 bases at V and 7 bases at J, leaving 13 bases unmatched. The germline V gene has CDR1 DFQATT and CDR2 SNEGSKA (reference sequence). The CDR3 sequence is CSARDALAGGPGEQYF. The CDR3 DNA reads as TGCAGTGCTAGAGACGCCCTTGCGGGAGGGCCTGGGGAGCAGTACTTC.

This clonotype came up a few times. The CDR3 sequence: CSASGVRGVTEAFF. The DNA of the CDR3 is TGCAGTGCTAGTGGGGTCCGAGGTGTCACTGAAGCTTTCTTT. V usage is TRBV20-1 and J usage is TRBJ1-1; D ambiguous. The ends were cut back, 3 bases at V and 4 bases at J, with 15 bases in the middle. The CDR3 has 14 residues. Germline CDR1 reads DFQATT; CDR2 reads SNEGSKA (reference sequence).

This clonotype was seen a handful of times. The chain has TRBV11-2 and TRBJ2-6; D may be TRBD1 or TRBD2 (5 bases each). Germline CDR1 is SGHAT and CDR2 is FQNNGV. V gave up 2 bases and J gave up 0 bases, with 17 bases separating them. The CDR3 contains 19 residues. Here the CDR3 DNA reads TGTGCCAGCAGCTTAAGGGCAGGGAGTTTTGTCTCTGGGGCCAACGTCCTGACTTTC. It codes for CASSLRAGSFVSGANVLTF.

The V gene is TRBV5-4, the J gene TRBJ2-1, with 10 bases that match TRBD2. V shed 6 bases, J shed 2 bases, and the junction held 5 bases outside the gene matches. The CDR3 length is 15 residues. Germline V gives CDR1 SGHNT, CDR2 YYREEE (reference sequence). In DNA, the CDR3 is TGTGCCAGCACCCCCAGCGGGAGGGCCTACAATGAGCAGTTCTTC. Its protein product is CASTPSGRAYNEQFF. Full variable domain (outside the CDR3, taken from reference TRBV5-4 and TRBJ2-1): ETGVTQSPTHLIKTRGQQVTLRCSSQSGHNTVSWYQQALGQGPQFIFQYYREEENGRGNFPPRFSGLQFPNYSSELNVNALELDDSALYLCASTPSGRAYNEQFFGPGTRLTVL.

J is TRBJ2-3 and V is TRBV29-1; 7 bases fit TRBD1. This CDR3 has 11 amino acids. Trimming removed 5 bases from V and 7 bases from J; junction bases left unmatched: 3. CDR1 is SQVTM and CDR2 is ANQGSEA in the germline V gene. In DNA, the CDR3 is TGCAGCGTTAAACAGGGGAATACGCAGTATTTT. Protein: CSVKQGNTQYF.

The genes are TRBV19 and TRBJ2-1, with 11 bases aligning to TRBD2. With 5 bases clipped from V and 8 bases from J, the junction kept 8 bases outside the gene matches. The CDR3 is 15 residues long. The germline gives CDR1 LNHDA, CDR2 SQIVND (reference sequence). CDR3 in DNA: TGTGCCAGTAGTGTTACTAGCGGGAGTAGGCATGAGCAGTTCTTC. Protein: CASSVTSGSRHEQFF.

This clonotype has more than one count but fewer than ten. This chain connects TRBV9 to TRBJ2-5, with 11 bases identical to TRBD2. This CDR3 contains 17 residues. Germline V gives CDR1 SGDLS, CDR2 YYNGEE. V gave up 0 bases and J gave up 0 bases; unmatched junction bases: 4. Here the CDR3 reads CASSVGRTSGYQETQYF. The CDR3 DNA reads TGTGCCAGCAGCGTAGGTAGGACTAGCGGGTACCAAGAGACCCAGTACTTC.

The V call is TRBV5-1, the J call TRBJ2-1; TRBD2 agrees at 12 bases. Germline assignment: CDR1 SGHRS and CDR2 YFSETQ. The trim removed 3 bases at V and 5 bases at J, leaving 9 bases unmatched. The CDR3 contains 17 residues. The CDR3 DNA reads as TGCGCCAGCAGCTCGTTACTAGCGGGAGGTGGAGACAATGAGCAGTTCTTC. It codes for CASSSLLAGGGDNEQFF.

The rearrangement joins TRBV5-1 to TRBJ2-2; a weak D match, TRBD2 (6 bases). The V end was cut by 3 bases, the J end by 5 bases, with 17 bases between. CDR1 and CDR2 from the germline V gene are SGHRS and YFSETQ. The CDR3 contains 16 residues. This CDR3 is CASSSLAPFRTGELFF. In DNA form, the CDR3 reads TGCGCCAGCAGCTCTCTAGCGCCTTTTAGGACCGGGGAGCTGTTTTTT.

This clonotype was seen a few times. The CDR3 region has the DNA TGTGCCAGTTGGCACGGCCGAGCGAACACCGGGGAGCTGTTTTTT. As protein: CASWHGRANTGELFF. This chain uses TRBV19 with TRBJ2-2; no reliable D call. The germline CDR1 and CDR2 sequences are LNHDA and SQIVND (reference sequence). This CDR3 has 15 amino acids. Trimming left V 8 bases short and J 0 bases short, with 13 bases between.

This clonotype was detected a few times. The chain has TRBV20-1 and TRBJ1-1; TRBD1 is a possible D gene (6 bases). Germline loops: CDR1 DFQATT, CDR2 SNEGSKA (reference sequence). V was cut by 0 bases and J by 0 bases, with 11 bases left in between. This CDR3 region has 15 residues. The chain's CDR3 is CSARDWQGLNTEAFF. In DNA, the CDR3 is TGCAGTGCTAGAGATTGGCAGGGGTTGAACACTGAAGCTTTCTTT.

The chain joins TRBV7-2 to TRBJ2-1; 13 bases are shared with TRBD2. V lost 5 bases, J lost 8 bases, and 6 bases stayed unmatched. Germline CDR1 and CDR2: SGHTA and FQGNSA. The CDR3 covers 15 residues. In nucleotides, the CDR3 is TGTGCCAGCAGCCTACTAGCGGGAGGGGGGGATGAGCAGTTCTTC. It encodes CASSLLAGGGDEQFF.